Following are 14 T cell receptor beta chains from one sample sequenced in a study of Ad26.COV2.S vaccination and SARS-CoV-2 variants. Only in-frame clones appear in the TCRdb table, and some are missing; sequencing was by immunoSEQ multiplex PCR. The table has roughly 400,000 clones, about 90% seen once; the top ten hold roughly 1.7%. Treatment of the sample: roughly 20 received Ad26.COV2.S at low or high dose, single or two shots; roughly 5 received placebo; per-sample allocation not given. Samples came from day 63 after the first vaccine or placebo injection. The source material was peripheral blood, sampled in a trial of Ad26.COV2.S vaccine versus placebo. All receptors come from a person between 18 and 59 years old who received the Ad26.COV2.S COVID-19 vaccine or a placebo.

Only one count was recorded for this clone. V gene TRBV4-1 combines with J gene TRBJ1-1; TRBD1 matches at 12 bases. The CDR3 runs 16 residues. Losses at the gene ends were 0 bases for V and 5 bases for J; bases not matched to a gene: 4. CDR1 and CDR2 (germline): MGHRA, YSYEKL. CDR3 amino acids: CASSQEGTGGRTEAFF. The CDR3 coding sequence is TGCGCCAGCAGCCAAGAGGGGACAGGGGGCCGGACTGAAGCTTTCTTT.

V gene TRBV7-9 combines with J gene TRBJ2-1; 7 bases fit TRBD2. The V gene end was trimmed by 1 base and the J gene end by 3 bases; junction bases not matched to a gene: 9. The CDR3 contains 17 residues. The germline CDR1 and CDR2 sequences are SEHNR and FQNEAQ (reference sequence). DNA of the CDR3: TGTGCCAGCAGCTTAGATGGTCCGCGGGGGTTCTACAATGAGCAGTTCTTC. This encodes CASSLDGPRGFYNEQFF.

The chain is built from TRBV10-3 and TRBJ2-7, with D tentatively TRBD2 (7 bases). Germline CDR1 and CDR2: ENHRY and SYGVKD. V was cut by 2 bases and J by 2 bases, with 10 bases left in between. This CDR3 has 14 amino acids. The CDR3 region is CAISETGGAYEQYF. In DNA, the CDR3 is TGTGCCATCAGTGAGACGGGGGGCGCCTACGAGCAGTACTTC.

This chain connects TRBV10-2 to TRBJ2-4; no reliable D call. Trimming removed 7 bases from V and 1 base from J, with 11 bases in between. The CDR3 spans 14 residues. The V gene's germline CDR1 is WSHSY and CDR2 SAAADI. CDR3 sequence: CASNPGSAKNIQYF. The CDR3, as DNA: TGCGCCAGCAATCCCGGATCCGCCAAAAACATTCAGTACTTC.

The gene calls are TRBV27 and TRBJ2-5; D may be TRBD1 or TRBD2 (7 bases each). The V end was cut by 5 bases, the J end by 0 bases, with 19 bases between. The CDR3 totals 17 residues. The V gene's germline CDR1 is MNHEY and CDR2 SMNVEV (reference sequence). The DNA for the CDR3 is TGTGCCAGCAGTCCATACAGGGGAGGGGTGTACCAAGAGACCCAGTACTTC. Protein sequence: CASSPYRGGVYQETQYF.

The rearrangement joins TRBV7-6 to TRBJ2-7, with unresolved D. The CDR3 sequence is 14 residues long. V lost 1 base and J lost 0, with 7 bases in between. Germline CDR1 reads SGHVS; CDR2 reads FNYEAQ. CDR3 nucleotides: TGTGCCAGCAGCTTAGAAGTAGCCTCCTACGAGCAGTACTTC. Protein: CASSLEVASYEQYF. Combining the CDR3 with reference TRBV7-6 and TRBJ2-7 gives the whole variable domain GAGVSQSPRYKVTKRGQDVALRCDPISGHVSLYWYRQALGQGPEFLTYFNYEAQQDKSGLPNDRFSAERPEGSISTLTIQRTEQRDSAMYRCASSLEVASYEQYFGPGTRLTVT.

This clone showed up just once. The V gene is TRBV6-2 or TRBV6-3, the J gene TRBJ2-1; tentative D call: TRBD1 (6 bases). This CDR3 has 17 amino acids. V was pared by 2 bases and J by 10 bases, with 24 bases between. Germline loops: CDR1 MNHEY, CDR2 SVGEGT. This CDR3 is CASSYGWKGVEEREQFF. The CDR3 coding sequence is TGTGCCAGCAGTTACGGATGGAAGGGGGTAGAAGAACGGGAGCAGTTCTTC.

This chain connects TRBV6-5 to TRBJ1-5; the D gene is possibly TRBD1 (5 bases). V was clipped by 11 bases and J by 11 bases, with 19 bases between them. This CDR3 spans 12 amino acids. Germline CDR1 MNHEY, CDR2 SVGAGI. CDR3: CARQLLPLTQHF. DNA for the CDR3: TGTGCCCGACAGCTTCTCCCCTTGACCCAGCATTTT.

The rearrangement joins TRBV5-1 to TRBJ1-5, with D unclear. Germline loops: CDR1 SGHRS, CDR2 YFSETQ. V lost 0 bases and J lost 0, with 7 bases in between. The CDR3 totals 15 residues. The CDR3 DNA reads as TGCGCCAGCAGCTTGGGAGGGTATAGCAATCAGCCCCAGCATTTT. It codes for CASSLGGYSNQPQHF. The complete variable domain, with remaining parts taken from reference TRBV5-1 and TRBJ1-5, reads KAGVTQTPRYLIKTRGQQVTLSCSPISGHRSVSWYQQTPGQGLQFLFEYFSETQRNKGNFPGRFSGRQFSNSRSEMNVSTLELGDSALYLCASSLGGYSNQPQHFGDGTRLSIL.

The rearrangement links TRBV18 to TRBJ1-2; no clear D. The V gene lost 2 bases and the J gene lost 3 bases, with 7 bases spanning the gap. The CDR3 has 13 residues. The germline V gene encodes CDR1 KGHSH and CDR2 LQKENI. CDR3: CASSPGDDYGYTF. In nucleotides, the CDR3 is TGTGCCAGCTCACCAGGGGATGACTATGGCTACACCTTC. The variable domain in full, with the rest retrieved from reference TRBV18 and TRBJ1-2, is NAGVMQNPRHLVRRRGQEARLRCSPMKGHSHVYWYRQLPEEGLKFMVYLQKENIIDESGMPKERFSAEFPKEGPSILRIQQVVRGDSAAYFCASSPGDDYGYTFGSGTRLTVV.

This chain uses TRBV5-5 with TRBJ2-1; D is unresolved. Germline assignment: CDR1 SGHKS and CDR2 YYEKEE (reference sequence). The CDR3 covers 12 residues. Trimming pared 2 bases from V and 9 bases from J, leaving 9 bases between. CDR3 in DNA: TGTGCCAGCAGCTTAGGGTTCCCTGAGCAGTTCTTC. This gives the protein CASSLGFPEQFF.

The chain couples TRBV5-1 to TRBJ1-4, with 8 bases lining up with TRBD1. Germline V lookup: CDR1 SGHRS, CDR2 YFSETQ. V lost 2 bases to trimming and J lost 8 bases; unmatched junction nucleotides: 8. This CDR3 contains 15 residues. CDR3 in amino acids: CASSLQTGVREKLFF. The CDR3 DNA sequence: TGCGCCAGCAGCTTACAGACAGGGGTAAGAGAAAAACTGTTTTTT.

Many counts were recorded for this clone. The rearrangement joins TRBV6-6 to TRBJ1-1; TRBD1 matches at 7 bases. V lost 4 bases to trimming and J lost 1 base; unmatched junction nucleotides: 6. The CDR3 spans 15 residues. Germline V gene sequence: CDR1 MNHNY, CDR2 SVGAGI (reference sequence). CDR3 sequence reads: CASSSTGAGNTEAFF. The CDR3 DNA reads TGTGCCAGCAGTTCCACAGGGGCGGGGAACACTGAAGCTTTCTTT.

The J gene is TRBJ1-2, the V gene TRBV12-3 or TRBV12-4; D may be TRBD1 (6 bases). CDR3 length: 13 amino acids. Deletions cut 0 bases from V and 6 bases from J, with 8 bases between. The CDR3: CASSLAGADGYTF. The CDR3 DNA follows: TGTGCCAGCAGTTTAGCGGGGGCAGATGGCTACACCTTC.